The rows below give T cell receptor beta chains drawn from one sample of a study of cytomegalovirus exposure and HLA in healthy donors. The protocol was immunoSEQ multiplex PCR, while the TCRdb copy is restricted to in-frame clones and leaves out a portion. The sample has fewer than 90,000 clones; roughly 77% are singletons. Material: PBMCs. Every receptor here comes from a woman in her 40s in good health and CMV-seropositive. CDR3s include the opening cysteine and the closing phenylalanine or tryptophan. The order of the fields is J gene, V gene, clone size, D gene, CDR3 protein, CDR3 DNA. D genes are given only for firm matches. The size entry is marked missing in some rows and otherwise reads once, few, many or a size class.

TRBJ2-1	TRBV7-9	once	NA	CASSLVSSYNEQFF	TGTGCCAGCAGCTTAGTATCGTCCTACAATGAGCAGTTCTTC
TRBJ1-4	TRBV5-6	NA	NA	CASSLFRFNEKLVF	TGTGCCAGCAGCTTGTTTCGGTTCAATGAAAAACTGGTTTTT
TRBJ2-3	TRBV4-3	NA	NA	CASSQRGVRADTQYF	TGCGCCAGCAGCCAACGCGGGGTGCGGGCAGATACGCAGTATTTT
TRBJ2-7	TRBV7-2	NA	NA	CASSLGGYASYEQYF	TGTGCCAGCAGCTTAGGGGGCTATGCCTCCTACGAGCAGTACTTC
TRBJ1-4	TRBV29-1	NA	NA	CSVGQYNEKLFF	TGCAGCGTTGGACAGTATAATGAAAAACTGTTTTTT
TRBJ2-2	TRBV2	NA	NA	CASSAFASWVNTGELFF	TGTGCCAGCAGCGCTTTCGCTAGTTGGGTAAACACCGGGGAGCTGTTTTTT
TRBJ2-3	TRBV19	few	TRBD2	CASSIASGTSTDTQYF	TGTGCCAGTAGTATCGCTAGCGGAACTAGCACAGATACGCAGTATTTT
TRBJ2-3	TRBV5-6	NA	NA	CASSLVGATDTQYF	TGTGCCAGCAGCTTGGTTGGGGCCACAGATACGCAGTATTTT
TRBJ1-2	TRBV5-6	NA	NA	CASIPPGSYGYTF	TGTGCCAGCATACCTCCGGGATCTTATGGCTACACCTTC
TRBJ1-1	TRBV28	NA	NA	CASSRRVEAFF	TGTGCCAGCAGTCGGAGAGTTGAAGCTTTCTTT
TRBJ1-3	TRBV7-6	NA	NA	CASSIMQGNTIYF	TGTGCCAGCAGCATAATGCAGGGAAACACCATATATTTT
TRBJ1-2	TRBV7-9	few	NA	CASSLGGQGYGYTF	TGTGCCAGCAGCTTAGGGGGCCAAGGATATGGCTACACCTTC
TRBJ2-7	TRBV5-8	NA	NA	CASSLKGIPSYEQYF	TGTGCCAGCAGCTTGAAGGGGATCCCTTCCTACGAGCAGTACTTC
TRBJ2-7	TRBV30	NA	NA	CAWSETRQRPTYEQYF	TGTGCCTGGAGTGAAACCCGGCAGAGGCCTACCTACGAGCAGTACTTC
TRBJ1-2	TRBV7-9	NA	NA	CASSLEIGGYGYTF	TGTGCCAGCAGCTTAGAGATAGGGGGCTATGGCTACACCTTC
TRBJ2-1	TRBV6-1	NA	TRBD2	CASSEGLAGDPYNEQFF	TGTGCCAGCAGTGAAGGACTAGCGGGAGACCCCTACAATGAGCAGTTCTTC
TRBJ2-3	TRBV19	few	NA	CASSMSKIAVSYTDTQYF	TGTGCCAGTAGTATGAGTAAGATAGCGGTCAGCTACACAGATACGCAGTATTTT
TRBJ2-3	TRBV5-1	NA	NA	CASSPGNTGTDTQYF	TGCGCCAGCAGCCCCGGGAATACTGGCACAGATACGCAGTATTTT
TRBJ1-2	TRBV7-9	once	NA	CASTSSHGYTF	TGTGCCAGCACCAGTAGCCATGGCTACACCTTC
TRBJ2-7	TRBV29-1	NA	TRBD1	CSALTGTYEQYF	TGCAGCGCCCTGACAGGGACCTACGAGCAGTACTTC
TRBJ1-1	TRBV10-3	few	TRBD1	CAISEVTGATEAFF	TGTGCCATCAGTGAGGTGACAGGGGCAACTGAAGCTTTCTTT
TRBJ2-7	TRBV5-1	NA	NA	CASSLSSGYEQYF	TGCGCCAGCAGCTTATCGAGCGGCTACGAGCAGTACTTC
TRBJ2-7	TRBV7-9	few	TRBD2	CASSLLAGGAYEQYF	TGTGCCAGCAGCCTATTAGCGGGGGGAGCCTACGAGCAGTACTTC
TRBJ2-5	TRBV28	NA	TRBD1	CASSLIQGAQETQYF	TGTGCCAGCAGTTTAATCCAGGGGGCGCAGGAGACCCAGTACTTC